Listed here are 21 T cell receptor beta chains from one sample, sequenced in a study of blood T cell repertoires in COVID-19. The repertoire was sequenced with immunoSEQ multiplex PCR; TCRdb's copy has only in-frame clones and lacks some. The sample carries fewer than 200,000 clones, approximately 91% recorded once. The sample taken for sequencing was peripheral blood. The receptor source for this set is a man aged 18 to 29 with COVID-19, enrolled during active disease.

This sequence joins TRBV7-2 and TRBJ1-3; D remains ambiguous. The CDR3 sequence is 11 residues long. Germline V lookup: CDR1 SGHTA, CDR2 FQGNSA. V was pared by 1 base and J by 9 bases, with 4 bases between. CDR3 sequence reads: CASSLGSTIYF. CDR3 nucleotides: TGTGCCAGCAGCTTAGGCAGCACCATATATTTT.

The V gene is TRBV19, the J gene TRBJ2-7; 7 nucleotides align to TRBD1. CDR1 and CDR2 (germline): LNHDA, SQIVND (reference sequence). The CDR3 is 15 residues long. Trimming at V came to 4 bases and at J to 3 bases, leaving 9 bases not matched to a gene. The CDR3 here is CASSRRQGEHYEQYF. The CDR3 nucleotides are TGTGCCAGTAGTAGGCGACAGGGAGAACACTACGAGCAGTACTTC.

The rearrangement joins TRBV5-8 to TRBJ1-1; D unresolved. The germline V and J ends were trimmed by 2 bases and 5 bases, with 13 bases remaining between them. The CDR3 loop spans 14 amino acids. Germline CDR1 and CDR2: SGHTS and YDEGEE. The CDR3, as DNA: TGTGCCAGCAGCTTAATGTTCGGAGGGACTGAAGCTTTCTTT. It yields the protein CASSLMFGGTEAFF.

V gene TRBV7-8 combines with J gene TRBJ1-5; D gene uncertain. V was clipped by 5 bases and J by 4 bases, with 9 bases between them. CDR3 length: 13 amino acids. Per the germline V gene, CDR1 is SGHVS and CDR2 is FQNEAQ. The CDR3 DNA sequence: TGTGCCAGCAGCCCGGGGAGGAATCAGCCCCAGCATTTT. This encodes CASSPGRNQPQHF. Supplemented by reference TRBV7-8 and TRBJ1-5, the full variable domain reads GAGVSQSPRYKVAKRGQDVALRCDPISGHVSLFWYQQALGQGPEFLTYFQNEAQLDKSGLPSDRFFAERPEGSVSTLKIQRTQQEDSAVYLCASSPGRNQPQHFGDGTRLSIL.

The chain employs TRBV18 and TRBJ2-6; 10 positions agree with TRBD1. This CDR3 is 17 amino acids long. Per the germline V gene, CDR1 is KGHSH and CDR2 is LQKENI. The trim removed 3 bases at V and 0 bases at J, leaving 2 bases unmatched. The CDR3 nucleotides read TGTGCCAGCTCACCCGGGACAGGGGTCTCTGGGGCCAACGTCCTGACTTTC. Its protein product is CASSPGTGVSGANVLTF.

This clone was picked up many times. The genes are TRBV9 and TRBJ2-3; D remains unclear. CDR1 and CDR2 (germline): SGDLS, YYNGEE. The V end lost 0 bases, the J end lost 0 bases, and 5 bases lay between the germline ends. The CDR3 spans 14 residues. CDR3 in DNA: TGTGCCAGCAGCGTAGGAGCTAGCACAGATACGCAGTATTTT. Protein product: CASSVGASTDTQYF.

The gene calls are TRBV7-9 and TRBJ2-1; D is undetermined. V gave up 5 bases and J gave up 0 bases, with 8 bases separating them. This CDR3 is 14 amino acids long. Germline V gene data show CDR1 as SEHNR and CDR2 as FQNEAQ (reference sequence). CDR3 in DNA: TGTGCCAGCAGCCTCTTGAGCTCCTACAATGAGCAGTTCTTC. It specifies CASSLLSSYNEQFF.

About this clone itself: Different DNA sequences within this sample yield the same CDR3. The chain uses TRBV9 and TRBJ2-7; 9 nucleotides line up with TRBD1. Germline assignment: CDR1 SGDLS and CDR2 YYNGEE. The CDR3 spans 14 residues. V shed 4 bases and J 2 bases; nucleotides not matched to a gene: 4. The CDR3 sequence: CASSPGTGPYEQYF. CDR3 bases: TGTGCCAGCAGCCCTGGGACAGGGCCCTACGAGCAGTACTTC.

The gene calls are TRBV7-9 and TRBJ2-1, with D possibly being TRBD1 (5 bases). Germline assignment: CDR1 SEHNR and CDR2 FQNEAQ (reference sequence). V was clipped by 3 bases and J by 9 bases, with 9 bases between them. There are 12 residues in the CDR3. The CDR3 DNA sequence: TGTGCCAGCAGCTTGGACACGGGTGAGCAGTTCTTC. Residues: CASSLDTGEQFF.

The V gene is TRBV27, the J gene TRBJ1-1, with 7 bases aligning to TRBD1. With V trimmed by 6 bases and J by 8 bases, 6 bases remained unmatched. The germline V gene encodes CDR1 MNHEY and CDR2 SMNVEV (reference sequence). CDR3 length: 12 amino acids. CDR3 protein: CASSQTGKEAFF. CDR3 coding DNA: TGTGCCAGCAGCCAGACAGGGAAAGAAGCTTTCTTT.

The genes are TRBV11-2 and TRBJ1-3; 7 bases fit TRBD1. CDR1 is SGHAT, CDR2 FQNNGV, per germline. The CDR3 extends over 16 amino acids. Losses at the gene ends were 3 bases for V and 0 bases for J; bases not matched to a gene: 5. CDR3 sequence: CASSFRWTGSGNTIYF. The CDR3 region has the DNA TGTGCCAGCAGCTTCAGATGGACAGGCTCTGGAAACACCATATATTTT.

The chain employs TRBV3-1 (or the pseudogene TRBV3-2) and TRBJ2-7; 14 nucleotides line up with TRBD2. Germline values: CDR1 LGHDT, CDR2 YNNKEL (reference sequence). V was pared by 3 bases and J by 5 bases, with 12 bases of the junction left unmatched. The CDR3 has 18 residues. The CDR3 nucleotides read TGTGCCAGCAGCCAGGTGCCCACTTTGGGACTAGCGGGAGACGAGCAGTACTTC. This codes for CASSQVPTLGLAGDEQYF.

V is TRBV6-5 and J is TRBJ2-2; D unclear. V was trimmed by 6 bases and J by 5 bases, leaving 10 bases between them. CDR1 and CDR2 from the germline V gene are MNHEY and SVGAGI. This CDR3 is 13 amino acids long. The CDR3 DNA reads as TGTGCCAGCAGCGCTACTTCAACCGGGGAGCTGTTTTTT. It encodes CASSATSTGELFF.

The chain combines TRBV30 with TRBJ1-6; 9 nucleotides agree with TRBD1. J lost 9 bases, V lost 0 bases, and 6 bases had no gene match. The CDR3 consists of 15 residues. Looked up from germline, CDR1 is GTSNPN and CDR2 is SVGIG (reference sequence). DNA of the CDR3: TGTGCCTGGAGTGTATCGAACAGGGGGCCTTCACCCCTCCACTTT. Its protein is CAWSVSNRGPSPLHF.

J is TRBJ1-5 and V is TRBV6-2 or TRBV6-3; TRBD1 matches 9 bases. V was pared by 4 bases and J by 5 bases, with 6 bases of the junction left unmatched. Germline-derived CDR1 and CDR2 are MNHEY and SVGEGT. CDR3 length: 15 amino acids. The CDR3 loop is CASSSPGQGYQPQHF. The CDR3, as DNA: TGTGCCAGCAGTTCGCCGGGACAGGGCTATCAGCCCCAGCATTTT.

The gene calls are TRBV6-6 and TRBJ1-3, with 10 nucleotides matching TRBD1. The V and J ends lost 6 bases and 0 bases, in that order; junction bases with no gene match: 2. Germline V gene data show CDR1 as MNHNY and CDR2 as SVGAGI (reference sequence). This CDR3 spans 15 amino acids. The CDR3 is CASSWTGGSGNTIYF. Here the CDR3 DNA reads TGTGCCAGCAGCTGGACAGGGGGCTCTGGAAACACCATATATTTT.

V and J are TRBV27 and TRBJ2-2, with 9 bases lining up with TRBD1. Trimming at V came to 3 bases and at J to 4 bases, leaving 9 bases not matched to a gene. The length of the CDR3 is 17 residues. CDR1 and CDR2 from the germline V gene are MNHEY and SMNVEV (reference sequence). The CDR3 is CASSFPTTGGSTGELFF. The CDR3 DNA reads as TGTGCCAGCAGTTTCCCAACGACAGGGGGGAGCACCGGGGAGCTGTTTTTT.

The chain joins TRBV20-1 to TRBJ1-5; D unclear. This CDR3 is 13 amino acids long. V was shortened by 3 bases and J by 0 bases, with 6 bases between the two germline ends. Germline loops: CDR1 DFQATT, CDR2 SNEGSKA (reference sequence). CDR3 in DNA: TGCAGTGCTAGTGGTAGTAGCAATCAGCCCCAGCATTTT. Encoded protein: CSASGSSNQPQHF.

The chain links TRBV6-5 to TRBJ2-7, with 12 bases fitting TRBD2. This CDR3 spans 16 amino acids. V lost 0 bases, J lost 2 bases, and 2 bases stayed unmatched. Germline V gene data show CDR1 as MNHEY and CDR2 as SVGAGI. The CDR3 here is CASSYSLAGGPYEQYF. The CDR3 DNA sequence: TGTGCCAGCAGTTACTCTCTAGCGGGAGGGCCCTACGAGCAGTACTTC.

The V call is TRBV19, the J call TRBJ2-7; 9 bases align to TRBD2. The CDR3 covers 16 residues. The germline CDR1 and CDR2 sequences are LNHDA and SQIVND (reference sequence). Trimming removed 4 bases from V and 1 base from J; junction bases left unmatched: 8. CDR3 sequence (DNA): TGTGCCAGTAGTACGGGGAGCGGGAGGATTTCCTACGAGCAGTACTTC. Protein sequence: CASSTGSGRISYEQYF. Variable domain in full (rest from reference TRBV19 and TRBJ2-7): DGGITQSPKYLFRKEGQNVTLSCEQNLNHDAMYWYRQDPGQGLRLIYYSQIVNDFQKGDIAEGYSVSREKKESFPLTVTSAQKNPTAFYLCASSTGSGRISYEQYFGPGTRLTVT.

The chain uses TRBV6-2 or TRBV6-3 and TRBJ2-3; TRBD2 aligns across 10 bases. CDR3 size: 17 residues. Germline CDR1 and CDR2: MNHEY and SVGEGT. With 2 bases clipped from V and 4 bases from J, the junction kept 9 bases outside the gene matches. The CDR3 DNA is TGTGCCAGCAGTTACGTCGGTGCTAGCGGGAGCGCAGATACGCAGTATTTT. This translates into CASSYVGASGSADTQYF.